Shown below are 24 T cell receptor beta chains from a single sample sequenced in a study of T cells in Graves' hyperthyroidism and ophthalmopathy (dated by TCRdb to the late 2010s). Library preparation was by multiplex PCR. Sequencing took place on an Illumina HiSeq 2000. The TCR beta CDR3 regions were amplified from RNA transcripts. The first round of RT-PCR for the TCR CDR3 was performed with the HTBI primer set and the Qiagen OneStep RT-PCR kit. TCRdb trimmed public reads at Q25 via fastp, called clones via MiXCR and kept in-frame beta chains. Merged by CDR3 protein, the rows form single entries marked with the most common genes and DNA. Present in this sample are about 400,000 distinct CDR3 sequences, around 15% of which were seen just once. In total, the top ten clones hold around 30% of the sample. The material sequenced was blood. The receptors stem from a man between 45 and 60 years old with Graves' ophthalmopathy.

Here the CDR3 reads CASSQGGRYQPQHF. The CDR3 DNA reads TGTGCCAGCAGCCAAGGGGGCCGCTATCAGCCCCAGCATTTT. The V gene is TRBV6-2 or TRBV6-3, the J gene TRBJ1-5; TRBD1 aligns across 7 bases. CDR3 size: 14 residues. Looked up from germline, CDR1 is MNHEY and CDR2 is SVGEGT. V shed 6 bases, J shed 5 bases, and the junction held 7 bases outside the gene matches.

V usage is TRBV6-1 and J usage is TRBJ1-6, with no clear D. CDR3 length equals 13 residues. Germline V CDR1 and CDR2: MNHNS, SASEGT. V lost 7 bases and J lost 0, with 4 bases in between. CDR3 amino acids: CASKSSYNSPLHF. CDR3 in DNA: TGTGCCAGCAAGAGCTCCTATAATTCACCCCTCCACTTT.

Of note for this clonotype: A read error may account for a junction end that differs from germline. This chain links TRBV10-3 with TRBJ2-7; tentative D call: TRBD1 (6 bases). Germline CDR1 ENHRY, CDR2 SYGVKD. The CDR3 length is 13 residues. CDR3 amino acids: CTIGSVGGDEQYF. The CDR3 DNA reads as TGTACCATCGGGTCGGTTGGGGGCGACGAGCAGTACTTC.

There are a few counts of this clonotype. V usage is TRBV7-9 and J usage is TRBJ2-1; the D is unclear. V was cut by 5 bases and J by 0 bases, with 14 bases left in between. Per germline, CDR1 SEHNR and CDR2 FQNEAQ (reference sequence). The CDR3 consists of 16 residues. The CDR3 loop is CASSLDGPPSYNEQFF. The CDR3 bases are TGTGCCAGCAGCCTGGACGGACCGCCCTCCTACAATGAGCAGTTCTTC.

The table lists this clonotype with many counts. This chain uses TRBV6-1 with TRBJ1-2, with 7 bases matching TRBD1. Germline V gives CDR1 MNHNS, CDR2 SASEGT. The V gene end was trimmed by 5 bases and the J gene end by 5 bases; junction bases not matched to a gene: 8. The CDR3 is 14 amino acids. The CDR3 coding sequence is TGTGCCAGCAGTTACACCGGGACAGAATATGGCTACACCTTC. This gives the protein CASSYTGTEYGYTF.

This clonotype has just one count. A much larger clone differs by one base, so this may be a read error. The rearrangement links TRBV10-3 to TRBJ2-3, with 9 bases matching TRBD2. The germline V gene has CDR1 ENHRY and CDR2 SYGVKD. The CDR3 loop spans 15 amino acids. The CDR3 sequence: CSISLTSGPTDTQYF. CDR3 DNA sequence: TGTTCCATCAGTCTGACTAGCGGCCCCACAGATACGCAGTATTTT.

This clonotype has at least ten counts. The CDR3 region is CSARESANYGYTF. Written as DNA, the CDR3 is TGCAGTGCTAGAGAGAGCGCTAACTATGGCTACACCTTC. V usage is TRBV20-1 and J usage is TRBJ1-2; D not certain. CDR1 is DFQATT and CDR2 is SNEGSKA in the germline V gene (reference sequence). The CDR3 consists of 13 residues. The ends were cut back, 0 bases at V and 0 bases at J, with 5 bases in the middle.

This clonotype was found a few times. The chain carries TRBV10-3 and TRBJ1-1; the D gene is possibly TRBD1 (5 bases). V was cut by 5 bases and J by 1 base, with 14 bases left in between. Germline V gives CDR1 ENHRY, CDR2 SYGVKD. The length of the CDR3 is 15 residues. CDR3 protein: CAISPYTGRNTEAFF. CDR3 sequence (DNA): TGTGCCATCAGTCCCTATACAGGACGGAACACTGAAGCTTTCTTT.

V is TRBV6-4 and J is TRBJ2-7; TRBD2 matches at 9 bases. This CDR3 is built from 15 residues. The germline gives CDR1 MRHNA, CDR2 SNTAGT. After removal of 3 bases from V and 3 bases from J, the junction contained 6 bases not matched to a gene. CDR3 protein: CASSEGAGGVYEQYF. CDR3 nucleotide sequence: TGTGCCAGCAGTGAGGGGGCGGGAGGGGTCTACGAGCAGTACTTC.

A remark on this clonotype: This clone may be a read error of a much larger clone one base away. The gene calls are TRBV12-3 or TRBV12-4 and TRBJ1-1, with TRBD1 identical over 7 bases. Trimming took 9 bases from V and 3 from J; bases not matched to a gene: 10. This CDR3 contains 14 residues. In DNA form, the CDR3 reads TGTGCCAGTAAAGGGACAGAGATGGACACTGAAGCTTTCTTT. It yields the protein CASKGTEMDTEAFF.

In this sample, this clonotype turned up many times. V and J are TRBV24-1 and TRBJ1-1, with 9 bases aligning to TRBD1. This CDR3 comprises 15 residues. J lost 0 bases, V lost 7 bases, and 5 bases had no gene match. Germline lookup yields CDR1 KGHDR and CDR2 SFDVKD. CDR3 in DNA: TGTGCCACCAGGGACAGGGGAGGAATGAACACTGAAGCTTTCTTT. Its protein product is CATRDRGGMNTEAFF.

This clonotype came up many times. This chain joins TRBV30 and TRBJ2-3; no reliable D call. With 0 bases removed from V and 5 bases from J, the gap between germline ends came to 9 bases. The CDR3 contains 13 residues. Germline CDR1 is GTSNPN and CDR2 is SVGIG (reference sequence). For the CDR3, the DNA is TGTGCCTGGAGTGTTGGGTCAGAAGATACGCAGTATTTT. Its translation is CAWSVGSEDTQYF.

In its sample, this clonotype was seen a few times. The CDR3 loop is CASPSQYQDSFMASQYF. The CDR3 DNA is TGTGCCAGCCCTAGCCAATATCAAGACAGCTTCATGGCTTCCCAGTACTTC. The chain is built from TRBV19 and TRBJ2-5, with D possibly called TRBD1 or TRBD2 (5 bases each). CDR3 size: 17 residues. Germline-derived CDR1 and CDR2 are LNHDA and SQIVND (reference sequence). The V and J ends lost 9 bases and 9 bases respectively, with 32 bases between them.

This clonotype was counted many times. J is TRBJ1-5 and V is TRBV3-1; no reliable D call. Germline CDR1 reads LGHDT; CDR2 reads YNNKEL (reference sequence). The CDR3 contains 16 residues. Deletions cut 0 bases from V and 4 bases from J, with 13 bases between. The CDR3 bases are TGTGCCAGCAGCCAAGATCCGGCAGGAAAAAATCAGCCCCAGCATTTT. It yields the protein CASSQDPAGKNQPQHF.

This clonotype showed up many times. The genes are TRBV6-5 and TRBJ2-3, with 10 bases aligning to TRBD2. The CDR3 consists of 18 residues. In germline, CDR1 is MNHEY, CDR2 SVGAGI. The ends lost 0 bases at V and 2 bases at J; junction bases unmatched: 8. The CDR3 bases are TGTGCCAGCAGTTACTCGGCTAGCGGGAGTGGAGTCACAGATACGCAGTATTTT. Its protein is CASSYSASGSGVTDTQYF.

This clonotype appeared many times. CDR3 in amino acids: CASSLTTGELFF. The CDR3 DNA reads TGTGCCAGCAGCTTAACGACCGGGGAGCTGTTTTTT. The chain combines TRBV7-6 with TRBJ2-2, with D hard to call. The CDR3 consists of 12 residues. Germline V CDR1 and CDR2: SGHVS, FNYEAQ. V gave up 2 bases and J gave up 5 bases, with 3 bases separating them.

This clonotype occurred many times. This chain joins TRBV30 and TRBJ1-1; weak D call: TRBD1 (6 bases). V was trimmed by 0 bases and J by 2 bases, leaving 10 bases between them. Germline V gene data show CDR1 as GTSNPN and CDR2 as SVGIG (reference sequence). The CDR3 loop spans 14 amino acids. The CDR3 region is CAWSVEGGNTEAFF. Here the CDR3 DNA reads TGTGCCTGGAGTGTGGAAGGGGGAAACACTGAAGCTTTCTTT.

As concerns this clonotype: Just one base apart from a much larger clone, this may be a read error. V is TRBV3-1 and J is TRBJ2-7; D is undetermined. V lost 3 bases and J 3 bases, leaving 12 bases between the germline ends. The CDR3 is made up of 14 amino acids. The V gene's germline CDR1 is LGHDT and CDR2 YNNKEL (reference sequence). The CDR3 region is CASSQIDWVYEQYF. For the CDR3, the DNA is TGTGCCAGCAGCCAGATCGACTGGGTCTACGAGCAGTACTTC.

The chain employs TRBV6-2 or TRBV6-3 and TRBJ2-7, with 8 positions matching TRBD1. Trimming took 4 bases from V and 2 from J; bases not matched to a gene: 7. The germline V gene encodes CDR1 MNHEY and CDR2 SVGEGT. The CDR3 extends over 15 amino acids. The CDR3 coding sequence is TGTGCCAGCAGTTTTGGGACAGGCGGTACCTACGAGCAGTACTTC. As protein: CASSFGTGGTYEQYF.

This clonotype was observed many times. V usage is TRBV12-3 or TRBV12-4 and J usage is TRBJ1-4, with unresolved D. Trimming removed 1 base at V and 8 bases at J, with 11 bases between. This CDR3 region has 14 residues. The CDR3 sequence is CASSLGAGYEKLFF. In DNA form, the CDR3 reads TGTGCCAGCAGTTTAGGGGCAGGCTACGAAAAACTGTTTTTT.

This clonotype showed up just a few times. CDR3 in amino acids: CSARAVLEQFF. CDR3 DNA sequence: TGCAGTGCTAGAGCGGTCCTAGAGCAGTTCTTC. This chain joins TRBV20-1 and TRBJ2-1; D unresolved. The CDR3 loop spans 11 amino acids. Trimming pared 1 base from V and 10 bases from J, leaving 8 bases between. The V gene's germline CDR1 is DFQATT and CDR2 SNEGSKA (reference sequence).

There are many counts of this clonotype. The chain has TRBV3-1 and TRBJ2-6; D is unclear. The CDR3 totals 15 residues. Germline-derived CDR1 and CDR2 are LGHDT and YNNKEL (reference sequence). Trimming took off 0 bases at V and 4 bases at J, with 7 bases between the two ends. The CDR3 region has the DNA TGTGCCAGCAGCCAAGACATAGGAGGGGCCAACGTCCTGACTTTC. The encoded protein is CASSQDIGGANVLTF.

This clonotype was found many times. The gene calls are TRBV20-1 and TRBJ1-1, with D hard to call. The CDR3 runs to 13 residues. Deletions cut 6 bases from V and 8 bases from J, with 19 bases between. CDR1 and CDR2 from the germline V gene are DFQATT and SNEGSKA (reference sequence). The CDR3 here is CSAWNSWTPEAFF. CDR3 DNA sequence: TGCAGTGCCTGGAACTCTTGGACCCCAGAAGCTTTCTTT.

This clonotype came up many times. V and J are TRBV30 and TRBJ1-4; tentative D call: TRBD1 (5 bases). Germline-derived CDR1 and CDR2 are GTSNPN and SVGIG (reference sequence). Trimming stripped 0 bases from V and 15 bases from J, with 14 bases between. This CDR3 has 12 amino acids. The DNA of the CDR3 is TGTGCCTGGAGTGTGTCTCAGGGCTCGTTGTTTTTT. Encoded protein: CAWSVSQGSLFF.